One and the same sample provided the 15 T cell receptor beta chains below, sequenced in a study of T-cell reconstitution after alpha-beta-depleted transplantation in children. The authors prepared the TCRbeta library with unique molecular identifiers. MiXCR was run by TCRdb on the PCR reads, yielding one entry per CDR3 protein. The sample carries roughly 300,000 distinct CDR3 sequences, about a tenth recorded once. The sample in question was PBMCs from the stem cell graft donor, obtained from the stem cell graft. These receptors were collected from a human donor who donated a stem cell graft to a child with SCID.

This clonotype was detected many times. The chain employs TRBV4-2 and TRBJ2-1; D is uncertain. The germline CDR1 and CDR2 sequences are LGHNA and YNFKEQ. This CDR3 has 14 amino acids. V dropped 1 base and J dropped 4 bases, with 8 bases sitting between them. CDR3: CASSQVESYNEQFF. As DNA, the CDR3 is TGTGCCAGCAGCCAAGTAGAATCGTACAATGAGCAGTTCTTC.

This clonotype was recorded once. J is TRBJ2-3 and V is TRBV7-3; no firm D call. This CDR3 region has 14 residues. Germline V gene lookup returns CDR1 SGHTA and CDR2 FQGTGA. Trimming took 0 bases from V and 4 from J, leaving 8 bases between them. CDR3 residues: CASSLTKGADTQYF. The CDR3 nucleotides are TGTGCCAGCAGCTTAACAAAGGGCGCAGATACGCAGTATTTT.

This sequence joins TRBV12-3 or TRBV12-4 and TRBJ2-1; TRBD1 aligns across 10 bases. The junction had 9 bases not matched to a gene; V was cut back by 7 bases and J by 15 bases. This CDR3 comprises 12 residues. The CDR3 nucleotides read TGTGCCAGCACCCTCGACAGGGGGCGGGGGTTCTTC. Translation gives CASTLDRGRGFF.

The chain couples TRBV7-2 to TRBJ1-3, with D uncertain. Trimming took 6 bases from V and 11 from J, leaving 17 bases between them. This CDR3 contains 13 residues. Germline CDR1 and CDR2: SGHTA and FQGNSA. The CDR3 DNA reads as TGTGCCAGCAGGGAGACCAGGCTAGGATCCATATATTTT. Its translation: CASRETRLGSIYF.

The V call is TRBV5-1, the J call TRBJ2-2; D ambiguous. Trimming took 5 bases from V and 9 from J, leaving 11 bases between them. The CDR3 is 12 amino acids. The V gene's germline CDR1 is SGHRS and CDR2 YFSETQ. CDR3 nucleotide sequence: TGCGCCAGCAGTGTTGACGGCTGGGAGCTGTTTTTT. Encoded protein: CASSVDGWELFF.

This clonotype was detected ten times or more. This sequence joins TRBV12-3 or TRBV12-4 and TRBJ1-6; TRBD1 matches at 8 bases. V was pared by 5 bases and J by 9 bases, with 6 bases of the junction left unmatched. This CDR3 has 14 residues. CDR3 in amino acids: CASSQTGEVSPLHF. The CDR3 DNA is TGTGCCAGCAGTCAGACAGGGGAGGTTTCACCCCTCCACTTT.

V usage is TRBV20-1 and J usage is TRBJ2-2, with TRBD1 matching 8 bases. CDR1 is DFQATT and CDR2 is SNEGSKA in the germline V gene (reference sequence). The J segment lost 4 bases and the V segment lost 0 bases, leaving 7 bases of the junction unmatched. This CDR3 contains 16 residues. This CDR3 is CSARDLDRGVTGELFF. DNA of the CDR3: TGCAGTGCTAGAGATCTTGACAGGGGAGTCACCGGGGAGCTGTTTTTT.

V usage is TRBV9 and J usage is TRBJ1-2, with D maybe TRBD1 (5 bases). Germline V lookup: CDR1 SGDLS, CDR2 YYNGEE. V gave up 1 base and J gave up 0 bases, with 16 bases separating them. The CDR3 covers 17 residues. The CDR3 DNA follows: TGTGCCAGCAGCGTATGGGCAGGGAGCTTTACTAACTATGGCTACACCTTC. Protein sequence: CASSVWAGSFTNYGYTF.

This clonotype was picked up a small number of times. This chain's CDR3 is CASSLWGGNTGELFF. Written as DNA, the CDR3 is TGTGCCAGCAGCCTGTGGGGGGGGAACACCGGGGAGCTGTTTTTT. The J gene is TRBJ2-2, the V gene TRBV27, with 7 nucleotides matching TRBD2. Germline CDR1 reads MNHEY; CDR2 reads SMNVEV (reference sequence). The CDR3 loop spans 15 amino acids. V was pared by 6 bases and J by 1 base, with 5 bases of the junction left unmatched.

The chain carries TRBV24-1 and TRBJ1-5; D perhaps matches TRBD1 (6 bases). The CDR3 spans 16 residues. Trimming removed 4 bases from V and 3 bases from J, with 15 bases in between. The germline V gene encodes CDR1 KGHDR and CDR2 SFDVKD. CDR3 loop: CATSEQPGVPNQPQHF. The CDR3 coding sequence is TGTGCCACCAGTGAACAACCAGGGGTCCCCAATCAGCCCCAGCATTTT.

A few counts support this clonotype. The J gene is TRBJ2-2, the V gene TRBV7-9; D remains ambiguous. V lost 5 bases and J 7 bases, leaving 8 bases between the germline ends. There are 12 residues in the CDR3. CDR1 is SEHNR and CDR2 is FQNEAQ in the germline V gene (reference sequence). CDR3 DNA sequence: TGTGCCAGCAGCCCCCCGGACGGGGAGCTGTTTTTT. Residues: CASSPPDGELFF.

The rearrangement uses TRBV25-1 and TRBJ2-7; perhaps TRBD1 as D (5 bases). The CDR3 totals 17 residues. V was cut by 8 bases and J by 0 bases, with 23 bases left in between. CDR1 MGHDK and CDR2 SYGVNS come from the germline V gene. CDR3 in DNA: TGTGCCAGCCCCTTGTCGGACGCAGGCGACAGCTCCTACGAGCAGTACTTC. This sequence encodes CASPLSDAGDSSYEQYF.

This clonotype has more than one count but fewer than ten. The rearrangement links TRBV27 to TRBJ2-3; TRBD2 matches 12 bases. The CDR3 covers 19 residues. The ends lost 7 bases at V and 2 bases at J; junction bases unmatched: 16. Germline V gene sequence: CDR1 MNHEY, CDR2 SMNVEV (reference sequence). The CDR3 DNA is TGTGCCAGCACTCCCCGGCTCCGGACTAGCGGGGCCCTCACAGATACGCAGTATTTT. It specifies CASTPRLRTSGALTDTQYF.

This clonotype was seen once. The J gene is TRBJ2-3, the V gene TRBV20-1; D gene uncertain. V lost 7 bases and J lost 1, with 9 bases in between. Germline loops: CDR1 DFQATT, CDR2 SNEGSKA (reference sequence). The CDR3 spans 12 residues. This CDR3 is CSVSWGTDTQYF. The DNA of the CDR3 is TGCAGTGTATCATGGGGCACAGATACGCAGTATTTT.

This clonotype has only a few counts. CDR3 nucleotide sequence: TGCGCCAGCAGCCAAGATCAGTGGCCTAGGGGCTCCTACGAGCAGTACTTC. Amino acids: CASSQDQWPRGSYEQYF. The V gene is TRBV4-1, the J gene TRBJ2-7; TRBD1 is a possible D gene (5 bases). Trimming pared 0 bases from V and 0 bases from J, leaving 15 bases between. The CDR3 is 17 residues long. Germline V gives CDR1 MGHRA, CDR2 YSYEKL.